The clone carrying this T cell receptor (beta chain) was seen only a few times. The data were taken from a study of blood T cell repertoires in COVID-19. CDR3 length equals 13 residues. Germline loops: CDR1 SGHTA, CDR2 FQGNSA. Trimming shortened V by 1 base and J by 6 bases, and 7 bases separated the two germline ends. Authors' processing steps: Reference gene primer amplification gave nucleated cell count estimates. Assay: immunoSEQ multiplex PCR; the TCRdb copy retains only in-frame clones and omits some. That table is the source of V, J and clone size, and D and trimming were worked out from the DNA. The table lists under 150,000 clones, about 77% of them singletons, with 20% to 25% in the top ten.

This chain links TRBV7-2 with TRBJ1-5; D uncertain. The sample comprised peripheral blood. The clonotype comes from a human donor in a cohort sampled during active COVID-19. DNA of the CDR3: TGTGCCAGCAGCTTAGAGTTCGGTCAGCCCCAGCATTTT. Amino acid sequence: CASSLEFGQPQHF.